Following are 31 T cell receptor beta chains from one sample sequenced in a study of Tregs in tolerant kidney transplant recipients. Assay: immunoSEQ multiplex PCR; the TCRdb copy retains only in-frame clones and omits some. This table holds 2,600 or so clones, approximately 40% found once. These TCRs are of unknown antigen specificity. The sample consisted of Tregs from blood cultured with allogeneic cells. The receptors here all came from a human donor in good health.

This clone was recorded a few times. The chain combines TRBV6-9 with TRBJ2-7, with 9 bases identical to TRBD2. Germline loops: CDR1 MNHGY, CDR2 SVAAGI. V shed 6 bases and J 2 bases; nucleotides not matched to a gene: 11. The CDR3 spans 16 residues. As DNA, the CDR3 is TGTGCCAGCAGGCCCTCCCTTGGACTAGCGACCTACGAGCAGTACTTC. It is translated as CASRPSLGLATYEQYF.

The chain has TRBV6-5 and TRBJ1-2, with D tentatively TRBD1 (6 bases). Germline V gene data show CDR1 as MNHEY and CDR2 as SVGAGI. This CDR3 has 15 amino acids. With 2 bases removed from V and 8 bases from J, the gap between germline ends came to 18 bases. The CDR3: CASSYTRQAPWGYTF. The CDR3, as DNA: TGTGCCAGCAGTTACACTAGACAGGCCCCCTGGGGCTACACCTTC.

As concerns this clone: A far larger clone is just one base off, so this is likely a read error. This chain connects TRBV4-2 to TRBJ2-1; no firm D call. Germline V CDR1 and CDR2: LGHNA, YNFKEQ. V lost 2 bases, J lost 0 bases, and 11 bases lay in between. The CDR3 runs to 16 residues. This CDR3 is CASSQSVARSYNEQFF. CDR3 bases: TGTGCCAGCAGCCAATCAGTGGCACGCTCCTACAATGAGCAGTTCTTC.

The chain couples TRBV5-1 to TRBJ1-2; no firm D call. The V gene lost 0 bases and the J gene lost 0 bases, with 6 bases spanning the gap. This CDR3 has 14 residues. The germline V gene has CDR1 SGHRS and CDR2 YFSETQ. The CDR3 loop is CASSLAPANYGYTF. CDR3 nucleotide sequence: TGCGCCAGCAGCTTGGCCCCAGCTAACTATGGCTACACCTTC.

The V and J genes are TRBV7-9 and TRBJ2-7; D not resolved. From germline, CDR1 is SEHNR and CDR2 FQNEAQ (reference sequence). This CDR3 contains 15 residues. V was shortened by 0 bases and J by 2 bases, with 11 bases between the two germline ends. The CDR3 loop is CASSLASWVAYEQYF. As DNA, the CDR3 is TGTGCCAGCAGCTTAGCCTCATGGGTAGCCTACGAGCAGTACTTC.

CDR3 sequence reads: CASSIRREKLFF. CDR3 in DNA: TGTGCCAGTAGTATTCGGAGAGAAAAACTGTTTTTT. The chain carries TRBV19 and TRBJ1-4; no definite D call. The length of the CDR3 is 12 residues. Trimming removed 3 bases from V and 8 bases from J, with 7 bases in between. Germline-derived CDR1 and CDR2 are LNHDA and SQIVND (reference sequence).

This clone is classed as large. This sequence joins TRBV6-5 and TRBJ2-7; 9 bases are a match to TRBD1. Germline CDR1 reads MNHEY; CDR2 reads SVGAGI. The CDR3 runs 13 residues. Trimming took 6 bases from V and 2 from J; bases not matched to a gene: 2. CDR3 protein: CASRTGGTYEQYF. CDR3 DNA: TGTGCCAGCAGGACAGGGGGGACCTACGAGCAGTACTTC.

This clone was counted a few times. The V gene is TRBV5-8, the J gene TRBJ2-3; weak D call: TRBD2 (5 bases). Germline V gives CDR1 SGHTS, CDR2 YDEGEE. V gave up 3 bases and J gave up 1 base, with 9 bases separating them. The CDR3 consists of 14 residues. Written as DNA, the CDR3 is TGTGCCAGCAGCTCTAGGACTGGCACAGATACGCAGTATTTT. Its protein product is CASSSRTGTDTQYF.

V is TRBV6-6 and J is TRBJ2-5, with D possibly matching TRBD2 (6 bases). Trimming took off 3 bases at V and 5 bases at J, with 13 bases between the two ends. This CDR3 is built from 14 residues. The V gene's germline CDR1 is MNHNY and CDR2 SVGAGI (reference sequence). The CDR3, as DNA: TGTGCCAGCAGTTATGGAGGGGTCCGGGAGACCCAGTACTTC. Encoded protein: CASSYGGVRETQYF.

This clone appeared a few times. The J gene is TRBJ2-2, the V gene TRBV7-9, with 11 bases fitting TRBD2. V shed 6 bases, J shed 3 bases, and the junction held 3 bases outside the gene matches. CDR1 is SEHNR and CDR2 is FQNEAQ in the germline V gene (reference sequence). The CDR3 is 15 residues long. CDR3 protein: CASRSTSGDTGELFF. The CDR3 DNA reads TGTGCCAGCAGGTCGACTAGCGGGGACACCGGGGAGCTGTTTTTT.

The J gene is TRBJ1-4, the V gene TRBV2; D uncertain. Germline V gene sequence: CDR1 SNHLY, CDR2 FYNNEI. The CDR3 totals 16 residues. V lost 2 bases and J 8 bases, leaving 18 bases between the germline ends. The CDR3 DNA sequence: TGTGCCAGCAGTGAACTCCTGGGGTTAAGTTCGGAAAAACTGTTTTTT. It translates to CASSELLGLSSEKLFF.

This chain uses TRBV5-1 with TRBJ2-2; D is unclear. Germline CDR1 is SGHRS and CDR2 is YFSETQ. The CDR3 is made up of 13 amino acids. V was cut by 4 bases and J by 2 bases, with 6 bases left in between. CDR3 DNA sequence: TGCGCCAGCAGCCCGTTCAACACCGGGGAGCTGTTTTTT. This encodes CASSPFNTGELFF.

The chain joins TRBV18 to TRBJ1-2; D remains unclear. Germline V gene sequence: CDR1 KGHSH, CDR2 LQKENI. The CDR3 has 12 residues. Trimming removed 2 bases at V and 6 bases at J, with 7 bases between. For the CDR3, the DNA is TGTGCCAGCTCACCAGCTCGGGATGGCTACACCTTC. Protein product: CASSPARDGYTF.

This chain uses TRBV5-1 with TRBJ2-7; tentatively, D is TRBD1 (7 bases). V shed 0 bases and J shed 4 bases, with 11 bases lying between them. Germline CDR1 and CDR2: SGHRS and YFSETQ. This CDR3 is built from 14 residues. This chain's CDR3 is CASSLEGAGYEQYF. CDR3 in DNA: TGCGCCAGCAGCTTGGAGGGGGCGGGGTACGAGCAGTACTTC. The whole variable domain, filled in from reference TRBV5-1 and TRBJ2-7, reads KAGVTQTPRYLIKTRGQQVTLSCSPISGHRSVSWYQQTPGQGLQFLFEYFSETQRNKGNFPGRFSGRQFSNSRSEMNVSTLELGDSALYLCASSLEGAGYEQYFGPGTRLTVT.

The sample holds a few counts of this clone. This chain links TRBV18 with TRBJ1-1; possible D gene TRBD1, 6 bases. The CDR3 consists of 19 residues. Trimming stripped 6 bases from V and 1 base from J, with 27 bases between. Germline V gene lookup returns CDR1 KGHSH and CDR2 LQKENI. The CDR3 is CASSLTSGGPTGGNTEAFF. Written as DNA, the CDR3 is TGTGCCAGCTCTCTAACCAGCGGGGGGCCAACCGGTGGGAACACTGAAGCTTTCTTT.

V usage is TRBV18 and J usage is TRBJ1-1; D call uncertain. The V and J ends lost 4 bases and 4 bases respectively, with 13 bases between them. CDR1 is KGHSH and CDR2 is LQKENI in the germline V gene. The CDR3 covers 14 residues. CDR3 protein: CASSLGPKGTEAFF. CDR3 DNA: TGTGCCAGCTCACTGGGCCCTAAGGGCACTGAAGCTTTCTTT.

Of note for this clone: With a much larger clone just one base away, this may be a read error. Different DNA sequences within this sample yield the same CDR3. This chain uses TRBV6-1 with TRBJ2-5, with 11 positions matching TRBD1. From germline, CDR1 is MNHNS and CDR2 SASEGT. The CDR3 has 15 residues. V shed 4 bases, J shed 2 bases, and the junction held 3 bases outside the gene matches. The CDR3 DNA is TGTGCCAGCAGTGGAAGGGACAGGGGGCAAGAGACCCAGTACTTC. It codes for CASSGRDRGQETQYF.

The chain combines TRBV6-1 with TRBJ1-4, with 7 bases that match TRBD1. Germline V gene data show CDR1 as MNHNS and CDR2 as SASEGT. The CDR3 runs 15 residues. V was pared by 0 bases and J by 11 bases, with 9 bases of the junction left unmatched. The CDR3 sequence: CASSEAGTVLGKLFF. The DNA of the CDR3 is TGTGCCAGCAGTGAAGCAGGGACAGTCTTGGGGAAACTGTTTTTT.

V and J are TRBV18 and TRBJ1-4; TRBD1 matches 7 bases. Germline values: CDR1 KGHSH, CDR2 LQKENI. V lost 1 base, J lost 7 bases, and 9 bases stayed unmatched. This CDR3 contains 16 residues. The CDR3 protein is CASSPQVRGRGEKLFF. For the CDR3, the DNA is TGTGCCAGCTCACCACAGGTTAGGGGGCGCGGTGAAAAACTGTTTTTT.

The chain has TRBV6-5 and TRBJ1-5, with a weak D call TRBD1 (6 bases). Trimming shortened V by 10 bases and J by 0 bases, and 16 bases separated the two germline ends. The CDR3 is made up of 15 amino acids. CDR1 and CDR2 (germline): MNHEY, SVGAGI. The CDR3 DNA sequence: TGTGCCACACAGCGGGGGCTTTATAGCAATCAGCCCCAGCATTTT. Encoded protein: CATQRGLYSNQPQHF.

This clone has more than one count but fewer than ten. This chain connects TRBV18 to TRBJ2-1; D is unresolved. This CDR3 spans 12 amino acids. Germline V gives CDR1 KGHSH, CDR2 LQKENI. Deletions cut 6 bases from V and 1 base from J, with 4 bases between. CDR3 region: CASSLSYNEQFF. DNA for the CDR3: TGTGCCAGCTCGCTATCCTACAATGAGCAGTTCTTC.

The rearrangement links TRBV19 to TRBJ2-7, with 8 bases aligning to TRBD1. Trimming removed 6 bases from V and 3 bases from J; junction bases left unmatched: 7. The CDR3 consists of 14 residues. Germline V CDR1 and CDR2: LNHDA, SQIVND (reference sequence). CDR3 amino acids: CASSRTGPGYEQYF. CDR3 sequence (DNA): TGTGCCAGTAGCCGGACAGGGCCGGGCTACGAGCAGTACTTC.

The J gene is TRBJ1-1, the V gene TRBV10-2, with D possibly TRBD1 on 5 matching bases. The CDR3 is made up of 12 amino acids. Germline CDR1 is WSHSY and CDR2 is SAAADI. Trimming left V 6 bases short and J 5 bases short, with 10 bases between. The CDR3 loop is CASSPGLTEAFF. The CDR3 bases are TGCGCCAGCAGCCCAGGGTTGACTGAAGCTTTCTTT.

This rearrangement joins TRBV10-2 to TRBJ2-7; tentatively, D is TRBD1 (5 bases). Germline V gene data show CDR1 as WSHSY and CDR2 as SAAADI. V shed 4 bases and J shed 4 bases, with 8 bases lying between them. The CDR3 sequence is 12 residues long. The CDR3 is CASSAGAYEQYF. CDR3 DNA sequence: TGCGCCAGCAGTGCTGGGGCTTACGAGCAGTACTTC.

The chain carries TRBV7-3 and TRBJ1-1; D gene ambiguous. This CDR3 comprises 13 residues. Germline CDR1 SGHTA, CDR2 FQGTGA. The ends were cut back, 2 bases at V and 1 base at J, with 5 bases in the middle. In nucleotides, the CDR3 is TGTGCCAGCAGCTTAGAAGGGAACACTGAAGCTTTCTTT. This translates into CASSLEGNTEAFF.

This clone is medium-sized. CDR3 bases: TGTGCCTGGGGTAGCGGGAGCTGGAACAATGAGCAGTTCTTC. It translates to CAWGSGSWNNEQFF. This rearrangement joins TRBV30 to TRBJ2-1; TRBD2 matches at 9 bases. The CDR3 is made up of 14 amino acids. Germline V gene data show CDR1 as GTSNPN and CDR2 as SVGIG (reference sequence). V lost 5 bases and J lost 5; bases outside the gene matches: 7.

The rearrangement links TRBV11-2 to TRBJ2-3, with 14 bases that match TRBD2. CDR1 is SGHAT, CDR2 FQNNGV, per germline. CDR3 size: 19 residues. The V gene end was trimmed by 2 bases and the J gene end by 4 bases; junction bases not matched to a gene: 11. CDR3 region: CASSLRQRRGLAGADTQYF. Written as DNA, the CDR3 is TGTGCCAGCAGCTTAAGGCAGAGAAGGGGACTAGCGGGAGCAGATACGCAGTATTTT.

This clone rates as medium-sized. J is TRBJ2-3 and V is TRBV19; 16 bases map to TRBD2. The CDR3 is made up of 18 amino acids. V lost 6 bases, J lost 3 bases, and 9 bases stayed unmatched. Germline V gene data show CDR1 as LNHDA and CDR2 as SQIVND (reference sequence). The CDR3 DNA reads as TGTGCCAGTAGGTCCGGGACTAGCGGGAGGGCCTGGACAGATACGCAGTATTTT. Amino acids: CASRSGTSGRAWTDTQYF.

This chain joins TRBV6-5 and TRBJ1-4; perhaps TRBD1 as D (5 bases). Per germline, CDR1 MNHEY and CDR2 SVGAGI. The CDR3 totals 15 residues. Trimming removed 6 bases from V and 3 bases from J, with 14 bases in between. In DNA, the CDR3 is TGTGCCAGCAGCGGACACGGGCGGGCTAATGAAAAACTGTTTTTT. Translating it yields CASSGHGRANEKLFF.

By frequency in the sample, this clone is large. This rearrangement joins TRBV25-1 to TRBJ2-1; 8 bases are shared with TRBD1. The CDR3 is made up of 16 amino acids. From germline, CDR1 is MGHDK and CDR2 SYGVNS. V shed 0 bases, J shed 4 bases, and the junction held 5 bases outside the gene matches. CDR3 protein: CASSEYLTGDYNEQFF. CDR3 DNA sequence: TGTGCCAGCAGTGAATATCTGACAGGGGATTACAATGAGCAGTTCTTC.

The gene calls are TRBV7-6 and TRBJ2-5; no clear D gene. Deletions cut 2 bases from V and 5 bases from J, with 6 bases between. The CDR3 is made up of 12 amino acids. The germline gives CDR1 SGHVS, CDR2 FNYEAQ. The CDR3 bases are TGTGCCAGCAGCTTATTCGGGGAGACCCAGTACTTC. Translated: CASSLFGETQYF.